This T cell receptor beta chain was sequenced in a study of metastatic and nonmetastatic thyroid tumors. For the study at large: Patients with malignant and benign thyroid disease provided blood and tumor or nodule tissue, whose repertoires were compared.

This clone was counted at least ten times. Its cognate antigen is unknown. Broader study findings: Significantly higher TCR beta diversity was reportedly seen in malignant thyroid tumors than benign nodules, in blood and tumor.

The authors' processing: The study took CDR3 differences across clinicopathological groups and made a distant-metastasis classifier for papillary thyroid cancer from them. With MiXCR, TCRdb called clones anew from the PCR reads. TCRdb's processing, not the authors', yielded these V and J calls. The table has 9,000 to 15,000 clones, 30% to 35% seen once. There were no patients who had received any treatment before thyroid surgery. This CDR3 is built from 13 residues. CDR1 and CDR2 (germline): SGHDT, YYEEEE. Trimming removed 2 bases at V and 4 bases at J, with 9 bases between. The chain uses TRBV5-6 and TRBJ2-5, with D maybe TRBD2 (6 bases). The source is a female donor with papillary thyroid cancer or a benign thyroid nodule (not recorded which). Some clones in this sample may be carry-over from other donors' samples. The sequenced material came from tumor tissue. The CDR3 reads CASSFPGLETQYF. CDR3 coding DNA: TGTGCCAGCAGCTTTCCGGGACTAGAGACCCAGTACTTC.